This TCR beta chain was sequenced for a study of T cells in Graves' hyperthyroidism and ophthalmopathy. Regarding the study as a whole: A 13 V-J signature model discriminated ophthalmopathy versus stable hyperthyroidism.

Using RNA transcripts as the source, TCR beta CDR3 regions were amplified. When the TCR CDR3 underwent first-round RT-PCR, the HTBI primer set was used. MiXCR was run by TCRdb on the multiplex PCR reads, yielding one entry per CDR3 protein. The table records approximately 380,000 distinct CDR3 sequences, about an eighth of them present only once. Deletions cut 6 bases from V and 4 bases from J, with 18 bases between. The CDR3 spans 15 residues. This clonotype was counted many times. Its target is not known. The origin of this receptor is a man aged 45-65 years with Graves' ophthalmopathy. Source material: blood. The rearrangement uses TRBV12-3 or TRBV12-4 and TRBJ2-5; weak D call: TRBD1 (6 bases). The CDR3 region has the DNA TGTGCCAGCAGCCCGTCAAGGGACAAATTAGAGACCCAGTACTTC. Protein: CASSPSRDKLETQYF.